This T cell receptor beta chain came from a study of T cell responses to AZD1222 COVID-19 vaccine. General observations from the study: Reportedly, nearly half the spike-specific TCRs target unmutated variant regions. Repertoire sampling was restricted to post-peak T cell response timepoints. There were mostly white British donors and more females than males, and clonal diversity was possibly underestimated.

The protocol was immunoSEQ multiplex PCR, while the TCRdb copy is restricted to in-frame clones and leaves out a portion. The table includes tens of thousands of clones, more than 80% detected once. Remarks on this clone: Its antigen remains unknown.

Second-dose schedules of about 4 or about 12 weeks were combined. The sample in question was peripheral blood, obtained 28 days after the second AZD1222 dose. The sequence was obtained from an adult who received the AZD1222 COVID-19 vaccine.

The DNA for the CDR3 is TGCGCCAGCAGTCACGACAGGGGCGGGATTCTTGAAGCTTTCTTT. It encodes CASSHDRGGILEAFF. The chain has TRBV10-1 and TRBJ1-1; TRBD1 matches at 8 bases. The CDR3 consists of 15 residues. V trimming: 5 bases; J trimming: 7 bases; junction bases outside the gene matches: 12. Germline assignment: CDR1 WNHNN and CDR2 SYGVQD (reference sequence).